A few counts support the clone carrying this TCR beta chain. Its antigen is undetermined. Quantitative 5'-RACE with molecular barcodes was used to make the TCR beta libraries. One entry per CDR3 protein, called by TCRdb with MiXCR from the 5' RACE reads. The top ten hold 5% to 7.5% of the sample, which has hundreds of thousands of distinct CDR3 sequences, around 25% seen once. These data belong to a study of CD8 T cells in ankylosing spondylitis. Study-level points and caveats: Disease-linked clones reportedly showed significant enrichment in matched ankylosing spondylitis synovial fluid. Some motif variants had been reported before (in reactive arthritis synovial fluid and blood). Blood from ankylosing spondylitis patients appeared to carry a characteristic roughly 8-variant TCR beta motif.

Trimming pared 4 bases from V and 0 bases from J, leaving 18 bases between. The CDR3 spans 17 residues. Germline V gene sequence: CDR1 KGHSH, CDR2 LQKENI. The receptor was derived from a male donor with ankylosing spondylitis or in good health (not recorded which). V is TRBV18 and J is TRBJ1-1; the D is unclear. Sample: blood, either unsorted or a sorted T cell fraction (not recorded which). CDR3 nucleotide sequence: TGTGCCAGCTCACGGTTAGTTGGATCTAATATGAACACTGAAGCTTTCTTT. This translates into CASSRLVGSNMNTEAFF.